This T cell receptor beta chain was retrieved from a study of cytomegalovirus exposure and HLA in healthy donors. Trimming took 4 bases from V and 15 from J; bases not matched to a gene: 13. The length of the CDR3 is 14 residues. The germline CDR1 and CDR2 sequences are SGHRS and YFSETQ. In the PCR, 60 Vbeta and 13 Jbeta primers were used. Only in-frame clones appear in the TCRdb table, and some are missing; sequencing was by immunoSEQ multiplex PCR. The sample has approximately 170,000 clones; approximately 78% are singletons. Sequencing was carried out using PBMCs. The sequence derives from a male donor in good health and CMV-seronegative. The chain combines TRBV5-1 with TRBJ2-2; 9 bases are a match to TRBD1. This chain's CDR3 is CASSPAQGARWVFF. For the CDR3, the DNA is TGCGCCAGCAGCCCGGCACAGGGGGCCAGATGGGTGTTTTTT.